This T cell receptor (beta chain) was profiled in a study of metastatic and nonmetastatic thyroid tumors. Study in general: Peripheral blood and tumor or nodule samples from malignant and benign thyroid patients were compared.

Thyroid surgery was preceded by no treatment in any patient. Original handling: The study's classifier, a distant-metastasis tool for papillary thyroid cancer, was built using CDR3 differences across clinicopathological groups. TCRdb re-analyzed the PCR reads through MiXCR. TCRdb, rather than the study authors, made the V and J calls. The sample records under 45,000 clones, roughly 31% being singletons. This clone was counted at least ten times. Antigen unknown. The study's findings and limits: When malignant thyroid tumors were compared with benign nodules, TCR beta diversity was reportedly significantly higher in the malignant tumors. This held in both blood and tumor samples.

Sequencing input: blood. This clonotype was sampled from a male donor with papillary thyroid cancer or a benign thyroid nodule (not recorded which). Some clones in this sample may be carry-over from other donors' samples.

This chain's CDR3 is CASTKTRSSYNEQFF. CDR3 DNA: TGTGCCAGCACGAAAACGCGGTCCTCCTACAATGAGCAGTTCTTC. The rearrangement links TRBV11-2 to TRBJ2-1; the D is unclear. The CDR3 length is 15 residues. Looked up from germline, CDR1 is SGHAT and CDR2 is FQNNGV. V lost 7 bases to trimming and J lost 0 bases, with 13 bases between them.